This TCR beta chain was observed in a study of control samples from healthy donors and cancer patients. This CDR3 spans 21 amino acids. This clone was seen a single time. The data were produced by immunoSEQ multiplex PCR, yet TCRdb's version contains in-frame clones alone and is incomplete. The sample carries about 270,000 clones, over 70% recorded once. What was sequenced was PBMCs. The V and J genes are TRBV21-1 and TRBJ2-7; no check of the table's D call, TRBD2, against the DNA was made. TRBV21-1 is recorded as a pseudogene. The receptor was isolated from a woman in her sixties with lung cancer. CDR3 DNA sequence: TGTGCCAGCAGCAAAGTAGTCAGGATTGATGTTCGGGGACTAGCGGAATACGAGCAGTACTTC. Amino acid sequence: CASSKVVRIDVRGLAEYEQYF.